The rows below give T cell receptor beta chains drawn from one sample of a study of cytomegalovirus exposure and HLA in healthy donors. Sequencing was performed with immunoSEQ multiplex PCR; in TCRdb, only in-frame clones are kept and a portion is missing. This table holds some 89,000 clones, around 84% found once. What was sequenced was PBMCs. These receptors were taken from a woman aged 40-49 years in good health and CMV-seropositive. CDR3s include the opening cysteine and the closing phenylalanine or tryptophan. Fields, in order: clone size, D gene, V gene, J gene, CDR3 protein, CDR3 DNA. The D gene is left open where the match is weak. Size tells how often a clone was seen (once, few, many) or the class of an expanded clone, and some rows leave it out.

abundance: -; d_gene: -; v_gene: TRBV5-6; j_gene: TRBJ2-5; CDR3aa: CASRTGTPQETQYF; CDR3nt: TGTGCCAGCAGAACCGGGACACCCCAAGAGACCCAGTACTTC
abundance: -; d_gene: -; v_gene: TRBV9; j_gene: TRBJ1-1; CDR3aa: CASSRRGNTEAFF; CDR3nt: TGTGCCAGCAGTCGTCGAGGTAACACTGAAGCTTTCTTT
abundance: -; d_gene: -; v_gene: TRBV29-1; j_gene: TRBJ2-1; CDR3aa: CSAMDYPLTNEQFF; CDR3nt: TGCAGCGCTATGGACTACCCGTTAACGAATGAGCAGTTCTTC
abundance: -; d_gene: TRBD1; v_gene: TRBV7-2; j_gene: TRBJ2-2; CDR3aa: CASSLEGATGELFF; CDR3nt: TGTGCCAGCAGCTTAGAGGGGGCAACCGGGGAGCTGTTTTTT
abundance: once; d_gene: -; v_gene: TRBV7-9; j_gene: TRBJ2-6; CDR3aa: CASRPGLSSSGANVLTF; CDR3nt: TGTGCCAGCAGACCCGGACTGTCAAGCTCTGGGGCCAACGTCCTGACTTTC
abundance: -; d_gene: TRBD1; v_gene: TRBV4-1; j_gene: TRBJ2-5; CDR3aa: CASSQEGQGGETQYF; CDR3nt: TGCGCCAGCAGCCAAGAGGGACAGGGTGGCGAGACCCAGTACTTC
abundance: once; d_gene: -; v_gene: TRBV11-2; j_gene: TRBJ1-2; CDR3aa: CASSLGGIDGYTF; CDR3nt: TGTGCCAGCAGCTTAGGAGGCATCGATGGCTACACCTTC
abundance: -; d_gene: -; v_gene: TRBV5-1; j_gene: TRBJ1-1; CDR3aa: CASSSGTSQNTEAFF; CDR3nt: TGCGCCAGCAGCAGCGGGACATCCCAGAACACTGAAGCTTTCTTT
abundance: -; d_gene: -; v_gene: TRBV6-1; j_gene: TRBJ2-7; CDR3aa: CASSEFQQAYEQYF; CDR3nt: TGTGCCAGCAGTGAATTTCAACAGGCTTACGAGCAGTACTTC
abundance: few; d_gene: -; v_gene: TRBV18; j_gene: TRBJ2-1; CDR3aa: CASSPPGLGMGEQFF; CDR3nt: TGTGCCAGCTCTCCCCCGGGACTGGGGATGGGGGAGCAGTTCTTC
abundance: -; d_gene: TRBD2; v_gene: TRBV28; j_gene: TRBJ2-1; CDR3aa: CASGGSGSGFYNEQFF; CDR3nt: TGTGCCAGCGGGGGGAGCGGGAGTGGTTTCTACAATGAGCAGTTCTTC
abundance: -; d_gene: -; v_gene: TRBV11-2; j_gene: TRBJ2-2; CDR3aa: CASTGTYYTGELFF; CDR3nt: TGTGCCAGCACCGGGACTTATTACACCGGGGAGCTGTTTTTT
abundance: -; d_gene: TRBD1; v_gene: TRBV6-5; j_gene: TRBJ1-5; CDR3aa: CASSGWDSFSQPQHF; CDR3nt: TGTGCCAGCAGTGGCTGGGACAGCTTTAGTCAGCCCCAGCATTTT
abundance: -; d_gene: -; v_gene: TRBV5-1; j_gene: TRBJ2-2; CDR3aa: CASSLMGESYTGELFF; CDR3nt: TGCGCCAGCAGCTTGATGGGAGAATCGTACACCGGGGAGCTGTTTTTT
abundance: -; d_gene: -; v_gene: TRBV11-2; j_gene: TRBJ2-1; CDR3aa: CASSFGLAGGHEQFF; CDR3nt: TGTGCCAGCAGCTTCGGCCTAGCCGGCGGCCATGAGCAGTTCTTC
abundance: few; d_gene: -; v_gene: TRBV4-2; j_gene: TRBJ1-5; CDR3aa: CASSQASKGGNQPQHF; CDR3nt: TGTGCCAGCAGCCAAGCATCGAAAGGGGGCAATCAGCCCCAGCATTTT
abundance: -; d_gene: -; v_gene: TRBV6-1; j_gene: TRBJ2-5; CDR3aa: CASSENLGGGETQYF; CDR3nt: TGTGCCAGCAGTGAAAATCTCGGGGGTGGAGAGACCCAGTACTTC
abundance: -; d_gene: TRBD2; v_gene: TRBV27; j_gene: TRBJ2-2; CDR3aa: CASSSSGNSAGELFF; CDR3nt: TGTGCCAGCAGTTCTAGCGGGAACAGTGCCGGGGAGCTGTTTTTT
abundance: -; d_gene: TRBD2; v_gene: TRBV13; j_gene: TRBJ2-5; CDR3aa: CASSLYSGQETQYF; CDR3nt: TGTGCCAGCAGCTTATATAGCGGGCAAGAGACCCAGTACTTC
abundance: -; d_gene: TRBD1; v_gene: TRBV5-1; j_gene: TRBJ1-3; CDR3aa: CASSLASLRDRGNTIYF; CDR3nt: TGCGCCAGCAGCCTAGCAAGCCTCCGGGACAGGGGAAACACCATATATTTT
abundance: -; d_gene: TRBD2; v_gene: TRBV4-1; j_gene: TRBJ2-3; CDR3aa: CASSQSTSGTDTQYF; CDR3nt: TGCGCCAGCAGCCAATCGACTAGCGGAACAGATACGCAGTATTTT
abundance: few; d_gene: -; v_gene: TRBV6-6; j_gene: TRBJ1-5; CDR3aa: CASSPNSNQPQHF; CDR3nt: TGTGCCAGCAGCCCAAATAGCAATCAGCCCCAGCATTTT
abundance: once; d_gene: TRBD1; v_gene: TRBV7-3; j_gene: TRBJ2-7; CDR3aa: CARQTGAYEQYF; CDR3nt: TGTGCCAGACAGACAGGGGCCTACGAGCAGTACTTC
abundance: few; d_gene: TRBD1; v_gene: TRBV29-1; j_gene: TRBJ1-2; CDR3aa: CSVVTGQNYGYTF; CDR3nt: TGCAGCGTTGTGACGGGACAGAACTATGGCTACACCTTC
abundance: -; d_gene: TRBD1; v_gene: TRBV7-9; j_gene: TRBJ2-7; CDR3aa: CSSSLVGDRGSYEQYF; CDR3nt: TGTTCCAGCAGCTTAGTGGGGGACAGGGGATCGTACGAGCAGTACTTC
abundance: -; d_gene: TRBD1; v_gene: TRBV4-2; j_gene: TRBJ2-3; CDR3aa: CASSQAGQGFTDTQYF; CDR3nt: TGTGCCAGCAGCCAAGCAGGACAGGGGTTCACAGATACGCAGTATTTT
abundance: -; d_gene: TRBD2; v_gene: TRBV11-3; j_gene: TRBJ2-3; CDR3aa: CASTYTSGSADTQYF; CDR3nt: TGTGCCAGCACCTACACTAGCGGGAGTGCAGATACGCAGTATTTT
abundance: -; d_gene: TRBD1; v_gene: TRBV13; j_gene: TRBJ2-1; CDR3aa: CASSLRRDRHVNEQFF; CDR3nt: TGTGCCAGCAGCCTGCGCCGGGACAGGCACGTGAATGAGCAGTTCTTC
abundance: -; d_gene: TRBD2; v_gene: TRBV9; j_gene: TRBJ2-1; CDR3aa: CASSAPRTSGYNEQFF; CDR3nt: TGTGCCAGCAGCGCCCCCAGGACTAGCGGATACAATGAGCAGTTCTTC
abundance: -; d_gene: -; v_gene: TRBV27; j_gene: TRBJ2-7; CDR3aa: CASSFRGSGLTYEQYF; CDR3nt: TGTGCCAGCAGTTTTCGGGGATCCGGTCTCACCTACGAGCAGTACTTC